The present TCR beta chain was sequenced within a study of cytomegalovirus exposure and HLA in healthy donors. The CDR3 contains 15 residues. Germline V CDR1 and CDR2: SGHDT, YYEEEE. V shed 6 bases and J 3 bases; nucleotides not matched to a gene: 9. This clone came up once. PCR involved 60 Vbeta and 13 Jbeta primers. The table came from immunoSEQ multiplex PCR; TCRdb's copy has only in-frame clones and leaves some out. The table has some 110,000 clones, more than 65% seen once; the top ten hold around 14%. The sample comprised PBMCs. The sequence derives from a woman aged 55-69 years in good health and CMV-seropositive. The rearrangement links TRBV5-6 to TRBJ2-1, with 7 positions matching TRBD2. The CDR3 sequence is CASIPLGGGYNEQFF. The CDR3 DNA is TGTGCCAGCATCCCCTTGGGGGGGGGCTACAATGAGCAGTTCTTC.